This T cell receptor beta chain was observed in a study of beta chain features in type 1 diabetes. Study overall: On cell yields, gender and age, patients and healthy donors were similar.

All of the isolated RNA was reverse transcribed, so expressed TCRB transcripts were sequenced. Sequencing used immunoSEQ multiplex PCR; TCRdb keeps in-frame clones, though not all of them. Of 300,000 to 400,000 clones listed, approximately 8% are singletons. This clone was counted only a few times. The antigen is not known. Study observations and caveats: Researchers cautioned that cDNA sequencing could over-represent cells with high TCR expression.

The CDR3 consists of 16 residues. The V and J ends lost 1 base and 2 bases respectively, with 12 bases between them. Germline CDR1 MDHEN, CDR2 SYDVKM. The receptor's source is a woman under 30 in good health. The sequenced sample consisted of central memory CD4+ T cells from blood. The chain employs TRBV28 and TRBJ2-4; D is perhaps TRBD1 (5 bases). This chain's CDR3 is CASSLSGARTKNIQYF. The CDR3 coding sequence is TGTGCCAGCAGTTTATCTGGGGCGAGGACCAAAAACATTCAGTACTTC. The full variable domain, in which reference TRBV28 and TRBJ2-4 provide the parts outside the CDR3, is DVKVTQSSRYLVKRTGEKVFLECVQDMDHENMFWYRQDPGLGLRLIYFSYDVKMKEKGDIPEGYSVSREKKERFSLILESASTNQTSMYLCASSLSGARTKNIQYFGAGTRLSVL.